This T cell receptor (beta chain) was sequenced during a study of cytomegalovirus exposure and HLA in healthy donors. The CDR3 totals 16 residues. From germline, CDR1 is SGHDN and CDR2 FVKESK. V gave up 2 bases and J gave up 2 bases, with 16 bases separating them. Regarding the study as a whole: There were a few CMV-associated chains whose specificity for CMV antigens was confirmed in vitro. Associated with cytomegalovirus, according to the listing, were 150 to 200 TCR beta chains.

Points on this clone: Its antigen remains unknown.

Profiling relied on immunoSEQ multiplex PCR, and the TCRdb table lists in-frame clones only, not all of them. The data show some 340,000 clones, 87% seen once. This receptor was taken from a young woman in good health and CMV-seropositive. The chain uses TRBV14 and TRBJ2-7, with D possibly being TRBD2 (5 bases). Sequencing used PBMCs. The CDR3 DNA sequence: TGTGCCAGCAGCCAAACGCCTTCGACGGGAACCTACGAGCAGTACTTC. It yields the protein CASSQTPSTGTYEQYF.